This T cell receptor beta chain came from a study of CD8+CD57+ T cells in acquired aplastic anemia. Whole-study findings and limits: Significance was not reached for CD8+ Simpson's diversity between patients and controls.

By flow cytometry, patients selected for sequencing had shown an expansion of CD8+CD57+ cells. Patients, without exception, had severe acquired aplastic anemia. The CDR3 is made up of 16 amino acids. Trimming took off 1 base at V and 5 bases at J, with 15 bases between the two ends. Germline CDR1 is SGHDN and CDR2 is FVKESK. This clonotype was observed many times. What it binds is unknown. Profiles of TCR beta VDJ and CDR3 were generated from a genomic DNA template. TCRdb reprocessed the reads via MiXCR and lists one record per CDR3 protein. The sample records 130,000 or so distinct CDR3 sequences, over 30% being singletons.

V is TRBV14 and J is TRBJ2-1; D is undetermined. The sample comprised sorted CD4+, CD8+, or CD8+CD57+ T cells (not recorded which) from PBMCs. The TCR was taken from a human donor with aplastic anemia. The CDR3 loop is CASSQVRQLRDNEQFF. The CDR3 nucleotides are TGTGCCAGCAGCCAAGTTCGGCAGTTACGAGACAATGAGCAGTTCTTC.